This record looks at one T cell receptor beta chain sequence and its context. This sample is part of a study of blood T cell repertoires in COVID-19. Source study methods: Estimated nucleated cell counts came from reference gene primer amplification. Clones were read by immunoSEQ multiplex PCR, and TCRdb kept only the in-frame ones, dropping some. D and trimming come from the DNA, and the V and J calls and clone size come from that table. Of 290,000 or so clones detected, approximately 90% appear once; the ten largest clones hold 2.2%. CDR1 and CDR2 from the germline V gene are SGHTA and FQGNSA. With V trimmed by 5 bases and J by 5 bases, 5 bases remained unmatched. The CDR3 totals 13 residues. Recruited during active infection, patients (from Seattle) were subsequently followed longitudinally.

Sequences were obtained from peripheral blood. This clonotype originated in a woman aged 25 to 45 with COVID-19, enrolled during active disease. The genes are TRBV7-2 and TRBJ1-1; 7 bases map to TRBD1. The CDR3 nucleotides are TGTGCCAGCAGCCGACAGGGAAGGACTGAAGCTTTCTTT. This encodes CASSRQGRTEAFF. Full variable domain (missing parts from reference TRBV7-2 and TRBJ1-1): GAGVSQSPSNKVTEKGKDVELRCDPISGHTALYWYRQSLGQGLEFLIYFQGNSAPDKSGLPSDRFSAERTGGSVSTLTIQRTQQEDSAVYLCASSRQGRTEAFFGQGTRLTVV.